This entry features one T cell receptor beta chain sequence. The record originates from a study of blood T cell repertoires in COVID-19. Looking at the study overall: The origin of the acute and convalescent COVID-19 samples was the United States, Italy and Spain. The analysed material was cDNA or gDNA that came from T cells, B-cell-depleted T cells, or PBMCs.

From germline, CDR1 is SGHRS and CDR2 YFSETQ. Germline trimming cut 5 bases from V and 1 base from J; bases unmatched to any gene: 11. The length of the CDR3 is 19 residues. Source study methods: Reference gene primer amplification yielded estimated nucleated cell counts. Data came from immunoSEQ multiplex PCR; TCRdb stores just in-frame clones and leaves some out. Clone size and the V and J calls come from that table; the DNA yielded D and trimming. The sample holds 200,000 to 300,000 clones, 75% to 90% seen once. Input material: peripheral blood. The source is a woman aged 25 to 39 who had recovered from COVID-19. This rearrangement joins TRBV5-1 to TRBJ2-3; 15 nucleotides line up with TRBD2. CDR3 sequence reads: CASRSGTSGGLTRTDTQYF. CDR3 nucleotide sequence: TGCGCCAGCAGGTCCGGGACTAGCGGGGGGCTGACTCGCACAGATACGCAGTATTTT.